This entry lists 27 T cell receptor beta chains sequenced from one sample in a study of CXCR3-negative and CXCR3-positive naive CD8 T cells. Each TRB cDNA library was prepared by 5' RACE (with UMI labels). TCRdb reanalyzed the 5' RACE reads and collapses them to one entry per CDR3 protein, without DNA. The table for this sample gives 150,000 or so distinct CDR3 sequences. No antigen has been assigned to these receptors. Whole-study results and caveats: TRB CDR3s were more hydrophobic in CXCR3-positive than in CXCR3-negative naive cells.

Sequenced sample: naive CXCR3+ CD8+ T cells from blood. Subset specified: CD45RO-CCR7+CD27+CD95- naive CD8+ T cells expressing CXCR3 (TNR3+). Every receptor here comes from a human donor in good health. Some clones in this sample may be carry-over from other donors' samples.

The CDR3 here is CASSRRPIEETQYF. The J gene is TRBJ2-5, the V gene TRBV23-1. TRBV23-1 is recorded as an ORF, its role being uncertain. CDR3 length: 14 amino acids.

This CDR3 reads CATSPPGSWVAFF. This chain joins TRBV15 and TRBJ1-1; TCRdb designates TRBD1, a call that cannot be tested without DNA. This CDR3 region has 13 residues. In germline, CDR1 is LNHNV, CDR2 YYDKDF (reference sequence).

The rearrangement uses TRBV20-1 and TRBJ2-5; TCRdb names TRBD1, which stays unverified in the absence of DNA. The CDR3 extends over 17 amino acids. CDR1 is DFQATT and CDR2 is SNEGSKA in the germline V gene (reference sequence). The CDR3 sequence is CSARGPRTKSHSETQYF.

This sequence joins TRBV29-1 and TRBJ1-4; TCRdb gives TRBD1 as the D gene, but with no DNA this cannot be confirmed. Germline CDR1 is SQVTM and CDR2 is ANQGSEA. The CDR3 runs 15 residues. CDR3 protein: CSAAGTGHTNEKLFF.

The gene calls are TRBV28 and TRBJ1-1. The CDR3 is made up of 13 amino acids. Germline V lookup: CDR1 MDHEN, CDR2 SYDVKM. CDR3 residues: CASSLLEGSEAFF. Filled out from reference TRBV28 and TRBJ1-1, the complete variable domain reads DVKVTQSSRYLVKRTGEKVFLECVQDMDHENMFWYRQDPGLGLRLIYFSYDVKMKEKGDIPEGYSVSREKKERFSLILESASTNQTSMYLCASSLLEGSEAFFGQGTRLTVV.

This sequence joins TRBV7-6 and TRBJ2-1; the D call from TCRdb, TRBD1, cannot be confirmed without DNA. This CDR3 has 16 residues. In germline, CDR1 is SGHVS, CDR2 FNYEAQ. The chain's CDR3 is CASSPLGRTGGNEQFF.

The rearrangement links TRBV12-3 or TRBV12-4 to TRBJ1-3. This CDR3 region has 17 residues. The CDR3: CASSLSAGFNSGNTIYF.

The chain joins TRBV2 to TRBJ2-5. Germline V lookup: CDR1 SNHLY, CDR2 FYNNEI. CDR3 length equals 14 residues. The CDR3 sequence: CASRDGPNQETQYF.

The CDR3 here is CASSRQVGLAGGPNTGELFF. The genes are TRBV7-9 and TRBJ2-2; TCRdb calls TRBD2, which cannot be checked without DNA. This CDR3 is 20 amino acids long. CDR1 is SEHNR and CDR2 is FQNEAQ in the germline V gene (reference sequence).

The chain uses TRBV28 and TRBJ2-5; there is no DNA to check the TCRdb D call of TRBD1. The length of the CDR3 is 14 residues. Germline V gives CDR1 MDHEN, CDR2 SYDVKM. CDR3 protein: CASSLWTGQETQYF. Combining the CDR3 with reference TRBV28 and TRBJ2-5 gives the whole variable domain DVKVTQSSRYLVKRTGEKVFLECVQDMDHENMFWYRQDPGLGLRLIYFSYDVKMKEKGDIPEGYSVSREKKERFSLILESASTNQTSMYLCASSLWTGQETQYFGPGTRLLVL.

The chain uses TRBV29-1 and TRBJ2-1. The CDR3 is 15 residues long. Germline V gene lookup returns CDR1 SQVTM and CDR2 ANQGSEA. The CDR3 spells CSVFQNPDSYNEQFF.

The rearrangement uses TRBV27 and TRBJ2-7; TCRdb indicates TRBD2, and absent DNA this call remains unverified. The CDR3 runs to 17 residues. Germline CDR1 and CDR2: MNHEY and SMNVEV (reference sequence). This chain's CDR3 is CASSTSGTSGSWYEQYF.

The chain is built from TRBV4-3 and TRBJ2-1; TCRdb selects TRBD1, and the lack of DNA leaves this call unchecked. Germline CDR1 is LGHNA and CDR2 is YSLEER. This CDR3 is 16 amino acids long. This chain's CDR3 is CASSQDRDSSYNEQFF.

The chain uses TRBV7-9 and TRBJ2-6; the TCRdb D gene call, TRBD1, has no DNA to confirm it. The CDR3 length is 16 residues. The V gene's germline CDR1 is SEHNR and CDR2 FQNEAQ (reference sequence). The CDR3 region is CASTPGGVLGANVLTF.

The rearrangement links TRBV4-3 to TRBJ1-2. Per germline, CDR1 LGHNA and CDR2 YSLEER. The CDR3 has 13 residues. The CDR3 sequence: CASSPGIPYGYTF.

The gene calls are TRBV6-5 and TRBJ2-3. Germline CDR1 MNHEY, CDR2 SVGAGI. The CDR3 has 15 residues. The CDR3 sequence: CASSYSMSSTDTQYF.

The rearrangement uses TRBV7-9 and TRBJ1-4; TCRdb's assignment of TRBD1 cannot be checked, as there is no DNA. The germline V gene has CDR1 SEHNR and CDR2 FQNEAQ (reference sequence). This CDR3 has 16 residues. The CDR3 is CASSVVGDNVGEKLFF.

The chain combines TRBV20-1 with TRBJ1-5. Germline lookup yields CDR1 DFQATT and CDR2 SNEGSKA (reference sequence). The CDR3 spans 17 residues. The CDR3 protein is CSARDIEAGYSNQPQHF.

The CDR3 region is CASSQVYEVQYF. The V gene is TRBV3-1, the J gene TRBJ2-7. Germline V gives CDR1 LGHDT, CDR2 YNNKEL (reference sequence). There are 12 residues in the CDR3.

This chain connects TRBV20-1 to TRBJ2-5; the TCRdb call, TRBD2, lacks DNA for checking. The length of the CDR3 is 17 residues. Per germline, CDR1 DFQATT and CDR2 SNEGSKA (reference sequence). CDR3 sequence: CSAKGLAGGRHQETQYF.

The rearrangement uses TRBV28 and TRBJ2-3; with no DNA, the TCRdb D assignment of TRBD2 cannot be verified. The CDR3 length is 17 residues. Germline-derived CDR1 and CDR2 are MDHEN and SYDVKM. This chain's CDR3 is CASSPLPPDGRRDTQYF.

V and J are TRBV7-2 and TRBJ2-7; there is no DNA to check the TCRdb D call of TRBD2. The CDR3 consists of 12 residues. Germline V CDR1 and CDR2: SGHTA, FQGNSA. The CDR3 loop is CASSFGGSEQYF.

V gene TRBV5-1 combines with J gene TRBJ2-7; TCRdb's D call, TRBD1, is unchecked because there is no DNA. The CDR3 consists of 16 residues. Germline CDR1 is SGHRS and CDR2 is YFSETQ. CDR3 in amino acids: CASSLEGAAPLYEQYF.

This CDR3 reads CSLSTDLIYEQYF. The chain uses TRBV29-1 and TRBJ2-7; TCRdb's D gene call, TRBD1, goes unchecked for lack of DNA. The CDR3 loop spans 13 amino acids. In germline, CDR1 is SQVTM, CDR2 ANQGSEA.

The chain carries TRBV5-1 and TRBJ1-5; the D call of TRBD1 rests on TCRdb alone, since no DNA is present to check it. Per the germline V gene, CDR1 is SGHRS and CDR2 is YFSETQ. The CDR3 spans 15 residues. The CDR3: CASSPQGAPNQPQHF.

The CDR3 is CSARDWTGGYGYTF. This rearrangement joins TRBV20-1 to TRBJ1-2; TCRdb designates TRBD1, a call that cannot be tested without DNA. Germline assignment: CDR1 DFQATT and CDR2 SNEGSKA (reference sequence). The CDR3 totals 14 residues.

The CDR3 region is CASSLVLDYNEQFF. J is TRBJ2-1 and V is TRBV5-4. There are 14 residues in the CDR3. Germline V gene sequence: CDR1 SGHNT, CDR2 YYREEE (reference sequence).